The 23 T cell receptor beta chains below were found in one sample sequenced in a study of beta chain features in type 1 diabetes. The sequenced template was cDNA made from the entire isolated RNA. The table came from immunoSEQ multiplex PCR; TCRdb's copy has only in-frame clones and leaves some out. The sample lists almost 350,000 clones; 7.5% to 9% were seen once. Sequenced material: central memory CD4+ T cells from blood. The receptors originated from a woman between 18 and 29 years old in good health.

The CDR3 region is CASNTNPGTSYGYTF. In DNA, the CDR3 is TGCGCCAGCAACACAAACCCCGGGACAAGCTATGGCTACACCTTC. V usage is TRBV4-3 and J usage is TRBJ1-2, with D perhaps TRBD1 (6 bases). V lost 7 bases, J lost 4 bases, and 19 bases lay in between. Germline CDR1 LGHNA, CDR2 YSLEER. The CDR3 is 15 amino acids.

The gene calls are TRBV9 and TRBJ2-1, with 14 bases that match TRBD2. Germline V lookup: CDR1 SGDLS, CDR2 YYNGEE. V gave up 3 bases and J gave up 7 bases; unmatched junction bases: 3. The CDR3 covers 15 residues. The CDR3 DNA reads TGTGCCAGCAGCGCGGGACTAGCGGGAGCTAATGAGCAGTTCTTC. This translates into CASSAGLAGANEQFF.

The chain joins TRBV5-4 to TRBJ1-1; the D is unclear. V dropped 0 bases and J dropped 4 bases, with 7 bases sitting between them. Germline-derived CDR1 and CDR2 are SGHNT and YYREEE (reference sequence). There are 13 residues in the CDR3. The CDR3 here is CASSLEFGTEAFF. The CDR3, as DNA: TGTGCCAGCAGCTTGGAGTTTGGCACTGAAGCTTTCTTT.

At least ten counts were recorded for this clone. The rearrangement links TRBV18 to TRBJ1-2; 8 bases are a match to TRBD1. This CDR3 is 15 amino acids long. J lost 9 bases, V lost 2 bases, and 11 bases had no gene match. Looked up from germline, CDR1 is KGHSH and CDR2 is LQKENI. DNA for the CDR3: TGTGCCAGCTCACCATCGCTTGGACAGGGCGCGAGCTACACCTTC. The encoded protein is CASSPSLGQGASYTF. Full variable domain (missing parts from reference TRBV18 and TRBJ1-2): NAGVMQNPRHLVRRRGQEARLRCSPMKGHSHVYWYRQLPEEGLKFMVYLQKENIIDESGMPKERFSAEFPKEGPSILRIQQVVRGDSAAYFCASSPSLGQGASYTFGSGTRLTVV.

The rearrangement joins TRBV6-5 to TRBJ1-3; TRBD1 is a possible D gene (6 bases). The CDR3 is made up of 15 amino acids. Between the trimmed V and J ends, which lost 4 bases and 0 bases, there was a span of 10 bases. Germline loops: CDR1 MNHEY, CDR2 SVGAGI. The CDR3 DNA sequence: TGTGCCAGCAGTTGGACAGAGGACTCTGGAAACACCATATATTTT. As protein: CASSWTEDSGNTIYF.

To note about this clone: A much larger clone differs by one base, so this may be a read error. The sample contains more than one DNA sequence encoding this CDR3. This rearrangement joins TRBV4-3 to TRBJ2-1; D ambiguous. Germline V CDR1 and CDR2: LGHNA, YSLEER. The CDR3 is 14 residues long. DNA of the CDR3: TGCGCCAGCAGCCCCCGGGTCCACCACAATGAACAGTTCTTC. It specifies CASSPRVHHNEQFF.

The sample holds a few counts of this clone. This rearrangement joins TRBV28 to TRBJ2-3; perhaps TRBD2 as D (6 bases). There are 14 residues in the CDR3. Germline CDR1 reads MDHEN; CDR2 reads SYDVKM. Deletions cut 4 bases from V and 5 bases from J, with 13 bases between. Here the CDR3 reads CASSSGGEVDTQYF. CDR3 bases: TGTGCCAGCAGTTCCGGCGGGGAAGTAGATACGCAGTATTTT.

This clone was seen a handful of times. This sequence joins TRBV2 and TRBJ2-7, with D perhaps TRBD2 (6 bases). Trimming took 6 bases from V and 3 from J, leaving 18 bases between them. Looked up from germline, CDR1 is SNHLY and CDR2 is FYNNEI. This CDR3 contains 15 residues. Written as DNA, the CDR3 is TGTGCCAGCAGCGTCCAGTCCGGGGGACTCTACGAGCAGTACTTC. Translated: CASSVQSGGLYEQYF.

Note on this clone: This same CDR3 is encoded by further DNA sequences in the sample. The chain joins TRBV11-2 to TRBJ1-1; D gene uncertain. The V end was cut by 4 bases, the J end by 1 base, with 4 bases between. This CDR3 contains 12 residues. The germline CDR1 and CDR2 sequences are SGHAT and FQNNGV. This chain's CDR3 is CASSSSNTEAFF. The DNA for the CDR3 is TGTGCCAGCAGCTCGTCGAACACTGAAGCTTTCTTT.

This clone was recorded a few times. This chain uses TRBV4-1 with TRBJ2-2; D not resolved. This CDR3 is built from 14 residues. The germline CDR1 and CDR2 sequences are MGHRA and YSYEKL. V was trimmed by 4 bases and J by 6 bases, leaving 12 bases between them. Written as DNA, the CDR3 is TGCGCCAGCAGCCGGATCCTAGGCGCCGGGGAGCTGTTTTTT. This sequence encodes CASSRILGAGELFF.

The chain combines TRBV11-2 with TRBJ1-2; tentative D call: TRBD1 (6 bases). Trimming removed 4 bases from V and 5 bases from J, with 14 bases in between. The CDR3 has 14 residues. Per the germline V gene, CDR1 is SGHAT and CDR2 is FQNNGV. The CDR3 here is CASSWGQGEYGYTF. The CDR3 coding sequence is TGTGCCAGCAGCTGGGGACAAGGCGAATATGGCTACACCTTC.

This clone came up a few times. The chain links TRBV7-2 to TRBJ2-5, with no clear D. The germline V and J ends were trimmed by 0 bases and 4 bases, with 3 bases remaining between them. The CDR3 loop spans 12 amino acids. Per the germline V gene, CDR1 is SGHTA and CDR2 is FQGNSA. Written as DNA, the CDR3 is TGTGCCAGCAGCTTAGCGGGAGAGACCCAGTACTTC. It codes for CASSLAGETQYF. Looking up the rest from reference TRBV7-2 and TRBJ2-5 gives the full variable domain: GAGVSQSPSNKVTEKGKDVELRCDPISGHTALYWYRQSLGQGLEFLIYFQGNSAPDKSGLPSDRFSAERTGGSVSTLTIQRTQQEDSAVYLCASSLAGETQYFGPGTRLLVL.

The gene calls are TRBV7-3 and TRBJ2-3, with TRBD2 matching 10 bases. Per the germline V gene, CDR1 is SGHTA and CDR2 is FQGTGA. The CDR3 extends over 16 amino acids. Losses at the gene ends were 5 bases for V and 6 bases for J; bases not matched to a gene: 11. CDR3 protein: CASSPSSGRGGDTQYF. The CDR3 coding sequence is TGTGCCAGCAGCCCGTCAAGCGGGAGGGGAGGGGATACGCAGTATTTT.

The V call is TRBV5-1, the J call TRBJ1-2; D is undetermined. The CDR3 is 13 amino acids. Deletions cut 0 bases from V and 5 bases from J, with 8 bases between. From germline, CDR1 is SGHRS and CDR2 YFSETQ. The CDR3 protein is CASSLVEDYGYTF. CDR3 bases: TGCGCCAGCAGCTTGGTCGAGGATTATGGCTACACCTTC.

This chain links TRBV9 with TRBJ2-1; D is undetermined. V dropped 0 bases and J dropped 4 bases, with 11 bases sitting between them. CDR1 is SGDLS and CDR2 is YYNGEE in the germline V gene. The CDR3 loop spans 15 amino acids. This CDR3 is CASSVGQEQYNEQFF. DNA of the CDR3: TGTGCCAGCAGCGTAGGGCAGGAACAGTACAATGAGCAGTTCTTC.

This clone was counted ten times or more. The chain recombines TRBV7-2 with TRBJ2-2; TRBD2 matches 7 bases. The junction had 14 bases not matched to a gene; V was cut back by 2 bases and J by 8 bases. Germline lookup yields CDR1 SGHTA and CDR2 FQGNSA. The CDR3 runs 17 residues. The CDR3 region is CASSLMLGGAITGELFF. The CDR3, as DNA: TGTGCCAGCAGCTTAATGTTGGGAGGGGCGATTACTGGGGAGCTGTTTTTT.

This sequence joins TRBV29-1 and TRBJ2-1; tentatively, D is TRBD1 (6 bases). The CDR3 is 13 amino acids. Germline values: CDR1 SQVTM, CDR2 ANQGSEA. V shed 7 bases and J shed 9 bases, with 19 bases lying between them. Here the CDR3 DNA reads TGCAGCGGGTCAAACAGGGTAGGTGGTGAGCAGTTCTTC. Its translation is CSGSNRVGGEQFF.

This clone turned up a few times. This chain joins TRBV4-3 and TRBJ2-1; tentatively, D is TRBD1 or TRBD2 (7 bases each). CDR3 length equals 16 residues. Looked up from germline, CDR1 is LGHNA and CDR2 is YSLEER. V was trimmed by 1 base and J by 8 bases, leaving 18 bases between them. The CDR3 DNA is TGCGCCAGCAGCCAAGGTCTGAGACAGGGAGGGGATGAGCAGTTCTTC. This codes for CASSQGLRQGGDEQFF.

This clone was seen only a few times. The CDR3 sequence is CASSLVGGADTQYF. The CDR3 bases are TGTGCCAGCAGCTTGGTAGGGGGCGCAGATACGCAGTATTTT. The chain uses TRBV5-4 and TRBJ2-3; TRBD1 matches at 7 bases. The germline CDR1 and CDR2 sequences are SGHNT and YYREEE (reference sequence). V was pared by 0 bases and J by 4 bases, with 2 bases of the junction left unmatched. The length of the CDR3 is 14 residues.

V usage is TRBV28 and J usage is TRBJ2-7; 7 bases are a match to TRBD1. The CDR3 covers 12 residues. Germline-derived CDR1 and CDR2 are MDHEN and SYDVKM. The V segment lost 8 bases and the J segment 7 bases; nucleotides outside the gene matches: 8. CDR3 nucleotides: TGTGCCAGCCAGGCGCTCAGGGGGGAGCAGTACTTC. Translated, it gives CASQALRGEQYF.

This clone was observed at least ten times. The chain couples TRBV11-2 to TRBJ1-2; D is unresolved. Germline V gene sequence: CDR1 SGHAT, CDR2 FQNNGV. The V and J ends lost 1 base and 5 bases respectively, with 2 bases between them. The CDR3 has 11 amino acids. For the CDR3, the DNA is TGTGCCAGCAGCTTAGGATATGGCTACACCTTC. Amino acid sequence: CASSLGYGYTF.

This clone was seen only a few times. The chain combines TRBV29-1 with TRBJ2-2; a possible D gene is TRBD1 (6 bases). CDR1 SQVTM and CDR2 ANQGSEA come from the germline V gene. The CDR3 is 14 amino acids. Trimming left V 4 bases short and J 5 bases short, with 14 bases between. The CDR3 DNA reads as TGCAGCGTTGCGGGGACATTGTCTACCGGGGAGCTGTTTTTT. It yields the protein CSVAGTLSTGELFF.

CDR3 nucleotides: TGTGCCAGCAGCTTTTCTGTAGGGAAGGAAGCTTTCTTT. Amino acid sequence: CASSFSVGKEAFF. The rearrangement uses TRBV7-8 and TRBJ1-1; D gene uncertain. The CDR3 is made up of 13 amino acids. The ends were cut back, 3 bases at V and 8 bases at J, with 13 bases in the middle. Germline loops: CDR1 SGHVS, CDR2 FQNEAQ.